This paragraph covers one T cell receptor (beta chain) sequence. There are 15 residues in the CDR3. The V and J ends lost 5 bases and 4 bases, in that order; junction bases with no gene match: 6. Germline lookup yields CDR1 MNHNS and CDR2 SASEGT. CD45RO negativity and positive selection for CCR7 defined naive CD8 cells, a population that excluded terminally differentiated effector memory CD45RA+ cells. Sequenced by immunoSEQ multiplex PCR; TCRdb stores in-frame clones only, minus some. Of nearly 2 million clones listed, roughly 95% are singletons. The data originate from a study of shared clonotypes between healthy human individuals.

V and J are TRBV6-1 and TRBJ2-7, with 12 bases aligning to TRBD1. This clonotype originated in a man aged 18-30 years in good health. The source material was naive CD8+ T cells sorted from blood. The CDR3 reads CASSPRDRGLYEQYF. The CDR3 DNA is TGTGCCAGCAGTCCCCGGGACAGGGGGCTTTACGAGCAGTACTTC.